This T cell receptor (beta chain) comes out of a study of T cells in localized non-small cell lung cancer. The repertoire was sequenced with immunoSEQ multiplex PCR; TCRdb's copy has only in-frame clones and lacks some. This table holds around 1,500 clones, 24% found once. Trimming removed 5 bases at V and 3 bases at J, with 11 bases between. The CDR3 runs to 13 residues. The germline V gene encodes CDR1 SGDLS and CDR2 YYNGEE. Each adjacent lung sample was taken at least 2 cm from the tumor margin and was free of atypia. This chain connects TRBV9 to TRBJ2-5, with D perhaps TRBD1 (6 bases). The specimen was normal lung tissue next to the tumor, collected before any cancer treatment. The receptor was isolated from a male donor at least 60 years old with stage II squamous cell lung carcinoma. The CDR3 reads CASSLDREETQYF. The CDR3 nucleotides read TGTGCCAGCAGTTTGGACAGAGAAGAGACCCAGTACTTC.